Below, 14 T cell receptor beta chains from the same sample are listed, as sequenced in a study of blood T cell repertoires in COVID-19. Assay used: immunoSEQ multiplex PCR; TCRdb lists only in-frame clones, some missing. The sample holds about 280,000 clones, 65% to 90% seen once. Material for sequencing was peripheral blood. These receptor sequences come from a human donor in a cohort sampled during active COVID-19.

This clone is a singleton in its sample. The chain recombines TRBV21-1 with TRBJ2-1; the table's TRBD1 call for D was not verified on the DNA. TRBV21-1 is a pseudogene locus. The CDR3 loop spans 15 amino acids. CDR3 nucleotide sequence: TGTGCCAGCAGCAAAGCGCGGGACAGGGCGAATGAGCAGTTCTTC. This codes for CASSKARDRANEQFF.

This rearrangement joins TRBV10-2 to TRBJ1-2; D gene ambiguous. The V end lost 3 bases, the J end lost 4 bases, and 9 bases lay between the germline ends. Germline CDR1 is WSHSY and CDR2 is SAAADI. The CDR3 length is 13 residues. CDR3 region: CASSEKLTYGYTF. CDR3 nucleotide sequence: TGCGCCAGCAGTGAAAAGCTAACCTATGGCTACACCTTC.

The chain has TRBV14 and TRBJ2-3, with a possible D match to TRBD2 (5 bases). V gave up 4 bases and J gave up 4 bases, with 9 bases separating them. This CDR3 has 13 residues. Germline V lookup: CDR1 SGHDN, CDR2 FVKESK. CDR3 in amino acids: CASSLPAADTQYF. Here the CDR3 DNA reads TGTGCCAGCAGCCTTCCAGCGGCAGATACGCAGTATTTT.

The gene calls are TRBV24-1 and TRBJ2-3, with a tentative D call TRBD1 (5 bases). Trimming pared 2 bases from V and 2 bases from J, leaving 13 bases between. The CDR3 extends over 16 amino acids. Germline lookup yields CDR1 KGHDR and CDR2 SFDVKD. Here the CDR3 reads CATSDWTRTATDTQYF. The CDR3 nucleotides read TGTGCCACCAGTGATTGGACACGAACAGCCACAGATACGCAGTATTTT.

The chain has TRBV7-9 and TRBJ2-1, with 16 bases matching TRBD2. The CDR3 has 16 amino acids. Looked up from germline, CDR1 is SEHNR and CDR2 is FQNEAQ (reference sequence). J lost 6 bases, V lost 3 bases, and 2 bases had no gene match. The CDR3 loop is CASSFGTSGRANEQFF. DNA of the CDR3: TGTGCCAGCAGCTTCGGGACTAGCGGGAGGGCCAATGAGCAGTTCTTC.

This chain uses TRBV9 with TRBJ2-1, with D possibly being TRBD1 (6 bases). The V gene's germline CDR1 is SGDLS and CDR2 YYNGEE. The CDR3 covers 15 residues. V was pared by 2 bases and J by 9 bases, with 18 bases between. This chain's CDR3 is CASSVGQQGGREQFF. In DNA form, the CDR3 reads TGTGCCAGCAGCGTGGGACAACAGGGCGGGCGTGAGCAGTTCTTC.

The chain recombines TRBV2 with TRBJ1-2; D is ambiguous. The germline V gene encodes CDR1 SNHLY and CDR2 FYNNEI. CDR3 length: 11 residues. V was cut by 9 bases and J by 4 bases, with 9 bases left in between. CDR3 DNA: TGTGCCAGGACTGAGGCCTATGGCTACACCTTC. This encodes CARTEAYGYTF. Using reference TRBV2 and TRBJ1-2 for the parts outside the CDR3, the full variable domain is EPEVTQTPSHQVTQMGQEVILRCVPISNHLYFYWYRQILGQKVEFLVSFYNNEISEKSEIFDDQFSVERPDGSNFTLKIRSTKLEDSAMYFCARTEAYGYTFGSGTRLTVV.

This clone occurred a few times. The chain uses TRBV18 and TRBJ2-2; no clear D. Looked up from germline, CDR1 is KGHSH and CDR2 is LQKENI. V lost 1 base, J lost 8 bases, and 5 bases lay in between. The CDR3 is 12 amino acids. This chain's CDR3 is CASSPQSGELFF. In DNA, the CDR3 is TGTGCCAGCTCACCACAATCGGGGGAGCTGTTTTTT.

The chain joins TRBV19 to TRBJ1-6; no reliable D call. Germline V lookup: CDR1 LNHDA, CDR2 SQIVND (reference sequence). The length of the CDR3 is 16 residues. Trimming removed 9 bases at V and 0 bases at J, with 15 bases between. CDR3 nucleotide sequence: TGTGCCAGCCAAAGGACTTTCAGCTCCTATAATTCACCCCTCCACTTT. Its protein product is CASQRTFSSYNSPLHF. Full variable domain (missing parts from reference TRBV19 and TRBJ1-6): DGGITQSPKYLFRKEGQNVTLSCEQNLNHDAMYWYRQDPGQGLRLIYYSQIVNDFQKGDIAEGYSVSREKKESFPLTVTSAQKNPTAFYLCASQRTFSSYNSPLHFGNGTRLTVT.

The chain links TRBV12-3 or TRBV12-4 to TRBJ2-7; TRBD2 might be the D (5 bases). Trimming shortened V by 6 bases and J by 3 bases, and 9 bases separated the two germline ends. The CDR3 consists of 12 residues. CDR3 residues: CASRNGGYEQYF. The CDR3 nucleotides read TGTGCCAGCAGAAATGGAGGCTACGAGCAGTACTTC.

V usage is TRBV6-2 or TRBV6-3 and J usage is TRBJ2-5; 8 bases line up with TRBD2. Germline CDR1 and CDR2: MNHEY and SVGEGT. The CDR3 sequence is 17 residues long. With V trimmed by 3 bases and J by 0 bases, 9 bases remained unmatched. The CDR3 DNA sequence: TGTGCCAGCAGTTATCCCGGGACTAGGGCGTACCAAGAGACCCAGTACTTC. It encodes CASSYPGTRAYQETQYF.

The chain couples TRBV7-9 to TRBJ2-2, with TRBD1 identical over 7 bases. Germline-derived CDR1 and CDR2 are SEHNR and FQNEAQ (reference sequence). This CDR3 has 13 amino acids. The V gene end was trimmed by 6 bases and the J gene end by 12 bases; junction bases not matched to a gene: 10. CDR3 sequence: CASSSGTDRKLFF. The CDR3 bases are TGTGCCAGCAGTTCCGGGACAGACCGTAAGCTGTTTTTT. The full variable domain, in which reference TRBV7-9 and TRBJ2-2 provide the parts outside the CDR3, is DTGVSQNPRHKITKRGQNVTFRCDPISEHNRLYWYRQTLGQGPEFLTYFQNEAQLEKSRLLSDRFSAERPKGSFSTLEIQRTEQGDSAMYLCASSSGTDRKLFFGEGSRLTVL.

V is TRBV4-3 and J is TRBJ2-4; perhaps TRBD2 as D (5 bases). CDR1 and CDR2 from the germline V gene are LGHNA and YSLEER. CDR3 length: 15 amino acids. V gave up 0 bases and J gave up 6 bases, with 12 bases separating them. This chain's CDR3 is CASSQDISVGNIQYF. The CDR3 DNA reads TGCGCCAGCAGCCAAGATATTAGCGTCGGAAACATTCAGTACTTC.

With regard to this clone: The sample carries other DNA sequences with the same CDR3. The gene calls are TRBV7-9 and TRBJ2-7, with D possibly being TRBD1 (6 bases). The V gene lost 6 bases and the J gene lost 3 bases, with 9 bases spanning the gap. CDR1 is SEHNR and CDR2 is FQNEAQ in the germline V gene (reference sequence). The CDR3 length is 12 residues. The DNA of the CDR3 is TGTGCCAGCAGTCAAGGGGGCTACGAGCAGTACTTC. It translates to CASSQGGYEQYF.